This is a list of T cell receptor beta chains from one sample in a study of CD8 T cells in ankylosing spondylitis. A single record per CDR3 protein comes from TCRdb applying MiXCR to the 5' RACE reads. This sample has roughly 350,000 distinct CDR3 sequences, with approximately 8.2% found just once. Source material: blood, either unsorted or a sorted T cell fraction (not recorded which). These receptor sequences come from a male donor with ankylosing spondylitis. The CDR3 runs from the conserved cysteine through the conserved F or W. D genes are given only for firm matches. A row's size may be missing; if present it is once, few, many or a size class.

>TRBD1|NA|TRBJ2-1|TRBV20-1
CSAQHRTGARNEQFF
TGCAGTGCCCAACACCGGACAGGGGCGCGGAATGAGCAGTTCTTC
>NA|NA|TRBJ2-7|TRBV6-1
CASNRAGSYEQYF
TGTGCCAGCAATCGGGCAGGGTCTTACGAGCAGTACTTC
>NA|NA|TRBJ1-4|TRBV28
CASSLPRMGARNEKLFF
TGTGCCAGCAGTCTTCCCCGGATGGGGGCGAGGAATGAAAAACTGTTTTTT
>NA|many|TRBJ1-5|TRBV10-3
CAIKPRGANQPQHF
TGTGCCATCAAACCCCGGGGTGCCAATCAGCCCCAGCATTTT
>NA|many|TRBJ2-1|TRBV20-1
CSARVTPSSYNEQFF
TGCAGTGCTCGAGTTACGCCGAGCTCCTACAATGAGCAGTTCTTC
>TRBD2|NA|TRBJ2-3|TRBV11-2
CASSFSGRAGDTQYF
TGTGCCAGCAGCTTTAGCGGGAGGGCCGGAGATACGCAGTATTTT
>TRBD2|few|TRBJ2-1|TRBV19
CASSISREGRQFF
TGTGCCAGTAGTATCTCGCGGGAGGGCCGGCAGTTCTTC
>TRBD1|NA|TRBJ2-5|TRBV5-1
CASSIPTGRSETQYF
TGCGCCAGCAGCATACCGACAGGGCGGTCAGAGACCCAGTACTTC
>TRBD2|NA|TRBJ2-1|TRBV4-3
CASSKGLASNNEQFF
TGCGCCAGCAGCAAGGGACTAGCGTCAAACAATGAGCAGTTCTTC
>NA|many|TRBJ2-2|TRBV5-1
CASSGVPGELFF
TGCGCCAGCTCGGGGGTCCCCGGGGAGCTGTTTTTT
>TRBD1|NA|TRBJ2-7|TRBV5-1
CASSETGEYEQYF
TGCGCCAGCAGTGAAACAGGGGAGTACGAGCAGTACTTC
>NA|NA|TRBJ1-2|TRBV20-1
CSASPGGPYGYTF
TGCAGTGCTAGCCCGGGGGGTCCCTATGGCTACACCTTC
>NA|few|TRBJ2-7|TRBV6-5
CASSYIRGRGEQYF
TGTGCCAGCAGTTACATTAGAGGTCGGGGCGAGCAGTACTTC
>TRBD2|NA|TRBJ2-7|TRBV10-3
CAISEFASGSHEQYF
TGTGCCATCAGTGAGTTTGCTAGCGGTTCCCACGAGCAGTACTTC
>NA|NA|TRBJ2-1|TRBV20-1
CSARNNNEQFF
TGCAGTGCTAGAAACAATAATGAGCAGTTCTTC
>TRBD2|few|TRBJ2-1|TRBV20-1
CSARDSGTSFFREQFF
TGCAGTGCTAGAGATTCAGGGACTAGCTTCTTTAGGGAGCAGTTCTTC
>NA|NA|TRBJ1-5|TRBV2
CASKAGIGQPQHF
TGTGCCAGCAAAGCAGGGATCGGTCAGCCCCAGCATTTT
>TRBD2|NA|TRBJ2-1|TRBV7-8
CASSLGQVVAGGHYEQFF
TGTGCCAGCAGCTTAGGCCAAGTGGTAGCGGGAGGGCACTATGAGCAGTTCTTC
>NA|many|TRBJ2-7|TRBV3-1
CASSLGLAEDEQYF
TGTGCCAGCAGCCTGGGACTGGCCGAGGATGAGCAGTACTTC
>NA|few|TRBJ2-5|TRBV6-1
CASRPSGGGETQYF
TGTGCCAGTAGACCTTCAGGGGGAGGAGAGACCCAGTACTTC
>TRBD1|NA|TRBJ2-7|TRBV12-3/TRBV12-4
CASSPFPGGVPGQYF
TGTGCCAGCAGCCCTTTCCCAGGGGGCGTCCCGGGGCAGTACTTC
>NA|NA|TRBJ2-7|TRBV20-1
CSAKGGGPYEQYF
TGCAGTGCTAAGGGGGGAGGGCCCTACGAGCAGTACTTC
>TRBD1|NA|TRBJ2-5|TRBV4-1
CASSVHGTGVQETQYF
TGCGCCAGCAGCGTTCACGGGACAGGTGTCCAAGAGACCCAGTACTTC
>NA|few|TRBJ1-1|TRBV12-3/TRBV12-4
CASSLYREAEAFF
TGTGCCAGCAGTCTCTACAGGGAGGCTGAAGCTTTCTTT
>TRBD1|NA|TRBJ1-6|TRBV4-2
CASSQDPADRAYSPLHF
TGTGCCAGCAGCCAAGATCCTGCGGACAGGGCTTATTCACCCCTCCACTTT
>NA|few|TRBJ2-2|TRBV24-1
CATSDPGGGTGELFF
TGTGCCACCAGTGACCCGGGCGGAGGGACCGGGGAGCTGTTTTTT
>NA|many|TRBJ2-2|TRBV9
CASSENTGELFF
TGTGCCAGCAGCGAGAACACCGGGGAGCTGTTTTTT
>TRBD1|NA|TRBJ2-1|TRBV2
CASIWDRNNEQFF
TGTGCCAGCATTTGGGACAGAAACAATGAGCAGTTCTTC
>TRBD2|many|TRBJ2-7|TRBV12-3/TRBV12-4
CASSLLSGSIYEQYF
TGTGCCAGCAGTTTATTGAGCGGGAGTATCTACGAGCAGTACTTC
>TRBD2|few|TRBJ2-1|TRBV2
CASSPLSRGLAGGNEQFF
TGTGCCAGCAGTCCCCTCTCGCGAGGACTAGCGGGGGGGAATGAGCAGTTCTTC
>NA|few|TRBJ2-3|TRBV7-3
CASSTSNTQYF
TGTGCCAGCAGCACCAGCAATACGCAGTATTTT
>NA|NA|TRBJ2-3|TRBV28
CASSFPRYSDTQYF
TGTGCCAGCAGTTTCCCGAGGTACTCAGATACGCAGTATTTT
>NA|many|TRBJ2-2|TRBV7-2
CASSLYGNNGELFF
TGTGCCAGCAGCTTATACGGGAATAACGGGGAGCTGTTTTTT
>NA|many|TRBJ1-5|TRBV7-2
CASSTQFVNQPQHF
TGTGCCAGCAGCACCCAGTTCGTAAATCAGCCCCAGCATTTT
>TRBD2|few|TRBJ2-1|TRBV20-1
CSARLAGGWNEQFF
TGCAGTGCAAGACTAGCGGGAGGGTGGAATGAGCAGTTCTTC
>TRBD2|many|TRBJ2-2|TRBV6-1
CASSATSLAVSGELFF
TGTGCCAGCAGCGCGACTAGCCTAGCAGTGTCCGGGGAGCTGTTTTTT
>NA|few|TRBJ1-2|TRBV14
CASSAANYGYTF
TGTGCCAGCAGTGCGGCCAACTATGGCTACACCTTC
>TRBD2|NA|TRBJ2-1|TRBV4-2
CASSQGAGDHNEQFF
TGTGCCAGCAGCCAAGGAGCGGGAGACCACAATGAGCAGTTCTTC
>TRBD2|many|TRBJ2-1|TRBV6-1
CASSKLAGVGDEQFF
TGTGCCAGCAGCAAACTAGCGGGAGTTGGCGATGAGCAGTTCTTC
>TRBD2|NA|TRBJ2-1|TRBV6-2/TRBV6-3
CASSYPTSSQIYNEQFF
TGTGCCAGCAGTTACCCGACTAGCAGTCAGATCTACAATGAGCAGTTCTTC
>NA|many|TRBJ2-6|TRBV20-1
CSARDRAGGANVLTF
TGCAGTGCTAGAGATCGGGCAGGTGGGGCCAACGTCCTGACTTTC
>NA|NA|TRBJ1-3|TRBV13
CASSTGYSGNTIYF
TGTGCCAGCAGCACGGGGTACTCTGGAAACACCATATATTTT
>NA|NA|TRBJ1-5|TRBV5-6
CASSHRRGQPQHF
TGTGCCAGCAGCCACAGGAGGGGGCAGCCCCAGCATTTT
>NA|few|TRBJ2-5|TRBV21-1
CASSKVTEETQYF
TGTGCCAGCAGCAAAGTCACGGAAGAGACCCAGTACTTC
>TRBD2|many|TRBJ2-1|TRBV12-3/TRBV12-4
CASSTLAGGLGEQFF
TGTGCCAGCAGTACCCTAGCGGGAGGGCTAGGGGAGCAGTTCTTC
>NA|NA|TRBJ2-7|TRBV2
CASGPGERAEQYF
TGTGCCAGCGGCCCCGGGGAGAGGGCGGAGCAGTACTTC
>NA|NA|TRBJ2-1|TRBV19
CASSIAEGTVNHNEQFF
TGTGCCAGTAGTATAGCCGAGGGTACAGTAAATCACAATGAGCAGTTCTTC
>NA|NA|TRBJ1-1|TRBV3-1
CASSLTDITTEAFF
TGTGCCAGCAGCCTTACAGATATCACCACTGAAGCTTTCTTT
>NA|few|TRBJ2-2|TRBV9
CASHPGDAGELFF
TGTGCCAGCCACCCGGGAGATGCCGGGGAGCTGTTTTTT